Following are 23 T cell receptor beta chains from one sample sequenced in a study of vaccination and CD4 T cells after COVID-19. The Oncomine TCR Beta short-read assay was applied to DNA of cultured CD4+ T cells. TCRdb redid the calling of the PCR reads with MiXCR, one entry per CDR3 protein. The table records just under 20,000 distinct CDR3 sequences, just over 55% of them present only once. These receptors lack a known antigen. Treatment specified: approximately 11-day PBMC culture with coronavirus spike peptide pools or control peptides (ViraFEST assay). The specimen was CD4+ T cells from blood, cultured in vitro. These TCRs come from a human donor who had recovered from COVID-19.

The rearrangement joins TRBV7-6 to TRBJ2-7, with 9 bases fitting TRBD2. This CDR3 has 18 residues. The ends lost 0 bases at V and 3 bases at J; junction bases unmatched: 12. Looked up from germline, CDR1 is SGHVS and CDR2 is FNYEAQ. The CDR3 DNA sequence: TGTGCCAGCAGCTTAGCGCCTTCCGGGACTAGCCCAATCTACGAGCAGTACTTC. It codes for CASSLAPSGTSPIYEQYF.

The V call is TRBV4-2, the J call TRBJ1-5; D is possibly TRBD1 (5 bases). Germline loops: CDR1 LGHNA, CDR2 YNFKEQ. The CDR3 sequence is 17 residues long. Trimming removed 0 bases at V and 4 bases at J, with 16 bases between. The CDR3: CASSQDLSGQMNQPQHF. The CDR3 bases are TGTGCCAGCAGCCAAGATCTTTCCGGACAAATGAATCAGCCCCAGCATTTT.

The table lists this clonotype with a few counts. V usage is TRBV7-2 and J usage is TRBJ1-2; TRBD1 might be the D (6 bases). Trimming shortened V by 4 bases and J by 8 bases, and 17 bases separated the two germline ends. The germline V gene has CDR1 SGHTA and CDR2 FQGNSA. There are 14 residues in the CDR3. The CDR3 bases are TGTGCCAGCAGCTCCCCGGGGGCGGCAAGCGGCTACACCTTC. This gives the protein CASSSPGAASGYTF.

CDR3 amino acids: CASSLVGQVDFYSNQPQHF. In DNA form, the CDR3 reads TGTGCCAGCAGCTTAGTCGGACAGGTAGACTTCTATAGCAATCAGCCCCAGCATTTT. The chain joins TRBV7-9 to TRBJ1-5; 7 bases fit TRBD1. CDR1 and CDR2 from the germline V gene are SEHNR and FQNEAQ (reference sequence). The CDR3 consists of 19 residues. The trim removed 1 base at V and 0 bases at J, leaving 12 bases unmatched.

This chain links TRBV7-3 with TRBJ2-3; D gene ambiguous. Germline CDR1 and CDR2: SGHTA and FQGTGA. V was clipped by 5 bases and J by 0 bases, with 12 bases between them. The CDR3 has 15 amino acids. CDR3 nucleotides: TGTGCCAGCAGCCCCACCGCCTACAGCACAGATACGCAGTATTTT. It codes for CASSPTAYSTDTQYF. Full variable domain (outside the CDR3, taken from reference TRBV7-3 and TRBJ2-3): GAGVSQTPSNKVTEKGKYVELRCDPISGHTALYWYRQSLGQGPEFLIYFQGTGAADDSGLPNDRFFAVRPEGSVSTLKIQRTERGDSAVYLCASSPTAYSTDTQYFGPGTRLTVL.

This chain uses TRBV6-2 or TRBV6-3 with TRBJ2-1, with D possibly being TRBD1 or TRBD2 (6 bases each). This CDR3 is built from 17 residues. V lost 7 bases and J lost 6, with 25 bases in between. CDR1 and CDR2 from the germline V gene are MNHEY and SVGEGT. Written as DNA, the CDR3 is TGTGCCAGCATTCCCGGAGGCGGGACACTTACTTTCAATGAGCAGTTCTTC. Its protein product is CASIPGGGTLTFNEQFF.

The chain uses TRBV19 and TRBJ1-1, with a tentative D call TRBD1 (5 bases). There are 13 residues in the CDR3. The V gene lost 5 bases and the J gene lost 1 base, with 8 bases spanning the gap. Per germline, CDR1 LNHDA and CDR2 SQIVND (reference sequence). CDR3 sequence: CASSFDRNTEAFF. The CDR3 DNA follows: TGTGCCAGTAGTTTCGACAGGAACACTGAAGCTTTCTTT.

The CDR3 reads CASSLQGFSSGNTIYF. Written as DNA, the CDR3 is TGTGCCAGCAGCTTACAGGGATTCAGCTCTGGAAACACCATATATTTT. The chain has TRBV7-2 and TRBJ1-3; maybe TRBD1 (5 bases). The CDR3 sequence is 16 residues long. The germline CDR1 and CDR2 sequences are SGHTA and FQGNSA. The V and J ends lost 2 bases and 0 bases respectively, with 11 bases between them.

The V call is TRBV7-8, the J call TRBJ2-7, with D tentatively TRBD2 (6 bases). Germline V gene sequence: CDR1 SGHVS, CDR2 FQNEAQ. The CDR3 is 18 residues long. V was clipped by 5 bases and J by 3 bases, with 26 bases between them. CDR3 sequence (DNA): TGTGCCAGCAGCATTAAGCCCCTCGGTAGCGGCCTTTTCTACGAGCAGTACTTC. It specifies CASSIKPLGSGLFYEQYF. Filled out from reference TRBV7-8 and TRBJ2-7, the complete variable domain reads GAGVSQSPRYKVAKRGQDVALRCDPISGHVSLFWYQQALGQGPEFLTYFQNEAQLDKSGLPSDRFFAERPEGSVSTLKIQRTQQEDSAVYLCASSIKPLGSGLFYEQYFGPGTRLTVT.

The chain couples TRBV21-1 to TRBJ1-2; TRBD1, as called in the table, went unchecked against the DNA. TRBV21-1 is tagged as a pseudogene. The CDR3 spans 17 residues. CDR3: CASPTRDRVGVNYGYTF. CDR3 sequence (DNA): TGTGCCAGCCCAACCCGGGACAGGGTAGGGGTGAACTATGGCTACACCTTC.

This clonotype was detected only a few times. V usage is TRBV12-3 or TRBV12-4 and J usage is TRBJ1-2, with 11 positions matching TRBD1. Trimming took 5 bases from V and 5 from J; bases not matched to a gene: 10. The CDR3 totals 16 residues. The CDR3 DNA follows: TGTGCCAGCAGTCGGGAGACCGGGACAGGGGGTTATGGCTACACCTTC. Encoded protein: CASSRETGTGGYGYTF.

The V gene is TRBV7-9, the J gene TRBJ1-2; D gene ambiguous. V dropped 4 bases and J dropped 8 bases, with 17 bases sitting between them. The germline V gene has CDR1 SEHNR and CDR2 FQNEAQ (reference sequence). This CDR3 is 14 amino acids long. In DNA form, the CDR3 reads TGTGCCAGCAGCTCCTTCTATGTATTCGACGGCTACACCTTC. Translated: CASSSFYVFDGYTF.

V and J are TRBV5-1 and TRBJ1-2; no definite D call. This CDR3 is built from 12 residues. From germline, CDR1 is SGHRS and CDR2 YFSETQ. V lost 4 bases and J lost 4, with 8 bases in between. This chain's CDR3 is CASSVDGYGYTF. CDR3 in DNA: TGCGCCAGCAGCGTTGATGGCTATGGCTACACCTTC.

The rearrangement joins TRBV20-1 to TRBJ1-1, with 9 positions matching TRBD1. The CDR3 extends over 15 amino acids. Germline values: CDR1 DFQATT, CDR2 SNEGSKA (reference sequence). Trimming cost V 0 bases and J 6 bases; bases outside gene matches: 8. CDR3 in amino acids: CSAREGTGLGAEAFF. In nucleotides, the CDR3 is TGCAGTGCTAGAGAGGGGACAGGGCTGGGGGCTGAAGCTTTCTTT.

The rearrangement uses TRBV7-2 and TRBJ2-5; D is perhaps TRBD2 (5 bases). The CDR3 length is 14 residues. Germline V CDR1 and CDR2: SGHTA, FQGNSA. Trimming pared 3 bases from V and 4 bases from J, leaving 12 bases between. The CDR3 loop is CASSFDGKSETQYF. The CDR3 coding sequence is TGTGCCAGCAGCTTCGACGGGAAGTCAGAGACCCAGTACTTC.

The CDR3 DNA sequence: TGTGCCAGCAGTGCAGGCAGGGGGAGAGATACGCAGTATTTT. Encoded protein: CASSAGRGRDTQYF. The rearrangement links TRBV6-4 to TRBJ2-3; TRBD1 agrees at 7 bases. This CDR3 spans 14 amino acids. CDR1 and CDR2 (germline): MRHNA, SNTAGT. V trimming: 4 bases; J trimming: 5 bases; junction bases outside the gene matches: 6.

The V call is TRBV6-1, the J call TRBJ1-2, with D possibly TRBD1 on 6 matching bases. V was cut by 6 bases and J by 6 bases, with 14 bases left in between. CDR3 size: 13 residues. Germline loops: CDR1 MNHNS, CDR2 SASEGT. The DNA of the CDR3 is TGTGCCAGCAGGTTTGCCGGGGGCCATGGCTACACCTTC. Translation: CASRFAGGHGYTF.

The rearrangement uses TRBV7-3 and TRBJ2-2; D gene uncertain. The V gene lost 4 bases and the J gene lost 5 bases, with 8 bases spanning the gap. The CDR3 is 13 amino acids. Germline CDR1 reads SGHTA; CDR2 reads FQGTGA. The CDR3 DNA reads TGTGCCAGCAGCTCGCCCGTAACCGGGGAGCTGTTTTTT. The encoded protein is CASSSPVTGELFF.

The chain joins TRBV20-1 to TRBJ2-3, with no clear D. This CDR3 contains 15 residues. The V gene's germline CDR1 is DFQATT and CDR2 SNEGSKA (reference sequence). Trimming stripped 5 bases from V and 1 base from J, with 16 bases between. In nucleotides, the CDR3 is TGCAGTGCTCCTAAGACTGGTGGACGCACAGATACGCAGTATTTT. Encoded protein: CSAPKTGGRTDTQYF.

The chain has TRBV27 and TRBJ2-2; D call uncertain. With 1 base removed from V and 0 bases from J, the gap between germline ends came to 9 bases. Per the germline V gene, CDR1 is MNHEY and CDR2 is SMNVEV (reference sequence). The CDR3 loop spans 16 amino acids. This CDR3 reads CASSLLVGTNTGELFF. The CDR3 DNA reads TGTGCCAGCAGTTTATTAGTAGGGACGAACACCGGGGAGCTGTTTTTT.

The rearrangement links TRBV6-2 or TRBV6-3 to TRBJ2-7, with 12 bases aligning to TRBD2. CDR1 is MNHEY and CDR2 is SVGEGT in the germline V gene. Losses at the gene ends were 6 bases for V and 2 bases for J; bases not matched to a gene: 8. The CDR3 runs to 16 residues. CDR3 sequence (DNA): TGTGCCAGCAGGCCTAGCCCTAGCGGGGGGGCCTACGAGCAGTACTTC. As protein: CASRPSPSGGAYEQYF.

This clonotype was observed a handful of times. This chain joins TRBV27 and TRBJ2-5; D tentatively fits TRBD1 or TRBD2 (5 bases each). The CDR3 covers 13 residues. Germline V lookup: CDR1 MNHEY, CDR2 SMNVEV (reference sequence). Deletions cut 6 bases from V and 4 bases from J, with 12 bases between. CDR3 nucleotides: TGTGCCAGCAGGTCGACGGGGCGAGAGACCCAGTACTTC. It encodes CASRSTGRETQYF.

V and J are TRBV2 and TRBJ1-5, with D uncertain. The V end was cut by 8 bases, the J end by 7 bases, with 9 bases between. Per the germline V gene, CDR1 is SNHLY and CDR2 is FYNNEI. This CDR3 is built from 11 residues. This CDR3 reads CASGNPQPQHF. The CDR3, as DNA: TGTGCCAGCGGGAATCCACAGCCCCAGCATTTT.